Sequencing of this T cell receptor (beta chain) was carried out in a study of shared clonotypes between healthy human individuals. Study background: Each donor's CD4 naive and CD4 memory cells filled three plates apiece, CD8 naive two, and CD8 memory one. Study-level findings and limits: Specimens sampled were limited to blood, with tissue repertoires likely differing. Read depth was anticipated to influence clonotype sharing among donors.

Only in-frame clones appear in the TCRdb table, and some are missing; sequencing was by immunoSEQ multiplex PCR. The table has about 380,000 clones, 96% seen once; the top ten hold about 0.34%. Turning to this clone: The antigen is unknown.

Germline values: CDR1 MNHNY, CDR2 SVGAGI (reference sequence). V lost 5 bases and J 1 base, leaving 18 bases between the germline ends. The CDR3 is 16 amino acids. The TCR originated in a man aged 25-40 years in good health. The chain employs TRBV6-6 and TRBJ2-7; tentative D call: TRBD1 (5 bases). Sequenced material: memory CD8+ T cells sorted from blood. Regarding subset: CD45RO+ cells pooled with CCR7-negative TemRA cells. Written as DNA, the CDR3 is TGTGCCAGCAGTGCATCCGGTGCAACAGGATCCTACGAGCAGTACTTC. Protein product: CASSASGATGSYEQYF.